The clone carrying this T cell receptor beta chain was counted between two and nine times. As yet, its antigen is unknown. The CDR3 consists of 17 residues. Trimming pared 0 bases from V and 2 bases from J, leaving 15 bases between. From germline, CDR1 is SGHRS and CDR2 YFSETQ. This entry is derived from a study of T-cell memory formation after mild COVID-19. 5'RACE with constant-segment primers yielded barcoded, UMI-tagged TCR alpha and TCR beta cDNA libraries. TCRdb itself ran the 5' RACE reads through MiXCR, one entry per CDR3 protein. The sample comprises around 300,000 distinct CDR3 sequences, over 10% of which are singletons, and about 21% rests with the top ten. General study points: Nothing confirmed that second-wave clones peaking on day 37 were specific for SARS-CoV-2. The pre-infection memory compartment contained some responding clones, suggesting cross-reactive memory joined.

The receptor's source is a young man who had mild COVID-19 (a few samples of this study predate the infection). Cell type and time point are not known. This sequence joins TRBV5-1 and TRBJ1-3; no firm D call. Material: PBMCs or a T cell subset sorted from them (not recorded which). The CDR3 nucleotides are TGCGCCAGCAGCTTGGGGGAAGGTGGAGGGACTGGAAACACCATATATTTT. Translated: CASSLGEGGGTGNTIYF.